The rows below give T cell receptor beta chains drawn from one sample of a study of blood T cells in healthy people across ages. TCRdb called the 5' RACE reads again in MiXCR, with one record for every CDR3 protein. The table includes 600,000 to 650,000 distinct CDR3 sequences, 58% detected once. Sequencing was performed on blood. The origin of the receptors is a man aged 55-75 years in good health. Each CDR3 is given with its conserved first and last residue. D genes are given only for firm matches. Some rows mark clone size as missing; the rest say once, few, many or name a class of expanded clone.

v_call,clone_size,d_call,j_call,cdr3_aa,cdr3_nt
TRBV5-1,NA,TRBD1,TRBJ2-5,CASSLAPGGPYQETQYF,TGCGCCAGCAGCTTGGCCCCAGGGGGTCCTTACCAAGAGACCCAGTACTTC
TRBV9,NA,TRBD1,TRBJ1-3,CASSQQGSGNTIYF,TGTGCCAGCAGCCAACAGGGGTCTGGAAACACCATATATTTT
TRBV6-6,NA,NA,TRBJ2-7,CASSSNRESYEQYF,TGTGCCAGCAGTTCAAACAGGGAGTCCTACGAGCAGTACTTC
TRBV9,NA,NA,TRBJ2-3,CASSVEGGSTGTHTDTQYF,TGTGCCAGCAGCGTAGAAGGGGGTTCAACGGGAACCCACACAGATACGCAGTATTTT
TRBV20-1,few,TRBD1,TRBJ1-1,CSARGVRGSTEAFF,TGCAGTGCTAGAGGGGTCAGGGGGAGCACTGAAGCTTTCTTT
TRBV6-1,few,NA,TRBJ2-5,CASSEGGLQETQYF,TGTGCCAGCAGTGAGGGGGGACTCCAAGAGACCCAGTACTTC
TRBV12-3/TRBV12-4,NA,NA,TRBJ2-3,CATREADTQYF,TGTGCCACACGAGAAGCAGATACGCAGTATTTT
TRBV6-1,NA,NA,TRBJ2-6,CASSDWRGANVLTF,TGTGCCAGCAGTGACTGGAGGGGGGCCAACGTCCTGACTTTC
TRBV7-2,once,TRBD1,TRBJ1-1,CASSRQGRATEAFF,TGTGCCAGCAGCCGACAGGGGAGGGCCACTGAAGCTTTCTTT
TRBV7-2,NA,NA,TRBJ2-3,CASSRRTDTQYF,TGTGCCAGCAGCCGTCGGACAGATACGCAGTATTTT
TRBV25-1,NA,NA,TRBJ1-1,CASSEFGGWDTEAFF,TGTGCCAGCAGTGAATTTGGGGGATGGGACACTGAAGCTTTCTTT
TRBV4-1,NA,TRBD2,TRBJ2-1,CASSQGASGGAVVQFF,TGCGCCAGCAGCCAAGGGGCTAGCGGGGGGGCCGTAGTGCAGTTCTTC
TRBV20-1,NA,NA,TRBJ2-5,CSARDLSGTQYF,TGCAGTGCTAGAGATCTCTCGGGGACCCAGTACTTC
TRBV4-2,few,TRBD2,TRBJ2-5,CASSARTSGGLTQYF,TGTGCCAGCAGCGCCAGGACTAGCGGGGGGTTGACCCAGTACTTC
TRBV6-2/TRBV6-3,NA,TRBD1,TRBJ1-1,CASNGQGAGNTEAFF,TGTGCCAGCAACGGACAGGGGGCTGGGAACACTGAAGCTTTCTTT
TRBV3-1,NA,NA,TRBJ2-2,CASSQDRVRSGELFF,TGTGCCAGCAGCCAAGACCGGGTCCGGAGCGGGGAGCTGTTTTTT
TRBV5-1,many,TRBD1,TRBJ2-1,CASSPRGPGTDYNEQFF,TGCGCCAGCAGCCCACGGGGCCCGGGGACAGACTACAATGAGCAGTTCTTC
TRBV7-9,many,NA,TRBJ2-1,CASTSGAFNEQFF,TGTGCCAGCACTTCGGGCGCCTTCAATGAGCAGTTCTTC
TRBV7-9,NA,TRBD2,TRBJ2-1,CASTPLRGANEQFF,TGTGCCAGCACCCCATTGCGGGGGGCGAATGAGCAGTTCTTC
TRBV5-1,NA,TRBD2,TRBJ2-5,CASSHGTSGQETQYF,TGCGCCAGCAGCCACGGGACTAGCGGGCAAGAGACCCAGTACTTC
TRBV7-7,once,NA,TRBJ2-1,CASSQGVGNEQFF,TGTGCCAGCAGTCAAGGGGTCGGGAATGAGCAGTTCTTC
TRBV5-1,few,NA,TRBJ2-3,CASSFSDRTDTQYF,TGCGCCAGCAGCTTTAGCGATCGCACAGATACGCAGTATTTT